This TCR beta chain was obtained from a study of T-cell reconstitution after alpha-beta-depleted transplantation in children. A library of TCRbeta sequences, prepared with unique molecular identifiers, was generated. TCRdb reprocessed the PCR reads via MiXCR and lists one record per CDR3 protein. The data show over 150,000 distinct CDR3 sequences, around 6.8% seen once. This clonotype has a count of ten or more. The CDR3 is made up of 13 amino acids. Germline lookup yields CDR1 KGHDR and CDR2 SFDVKD. Trimming took off 4 bases at V and 2 bases at J, with 7 bases between the two ends. The source of this sequence is a human donor who donated a stem cell graft to a child with Wiskott-Aldrich syndrome. Specimen: PBMCs from the stem cell graft donor, collected from the stem cell graft. This chain joins TRBV24-1 and TRBJ1-1; no definite D call. CDR3 sequence (DNA): TGTGCCACCAGTGAGCCAGGTAACACTGAAGCTTTCTTT. It yields the protein CATSEPGNTEAFF.